These T cell receptor beta chains were read from a single sample in a study of blood T cell repertoires in COVID-19. Method: immunoSEQ multiplex PCR; TCRdb's copy keeps in-frame clones and lacks some. Here the sample spans around 250,000 clones, about nine tenths being singletons. Sequencing was carried out using PBMCs or T cells enriched from blood (not recorded which). Receptors originate from a man in his fifties or sixties who had been exposed to COVID-19. Each CDR3 is given with its conserved first and last residue. The D gene is left open where the match is weak. A clone size is listed for some rows: how often the clone was seen (once, few, many), or a class if it is expanded.

d_gene: .; abundance: once; v_gene: TRBV28; j_gene: TRBJ1-2; CDR3nt: TGTGCCAGCAGCTTAAGAGGGTCGTTTGTTGGCTACACCTTC; CDR3aa: CASSLRGSFVGYTF
d_gene: TRBD2; abundance: once; v_gene: TRBV15; j_gene: TRBJ2-1; CDR3nt: TGTGCCACCAGCAGAGGAGACGGAGCGGGAGCCTTGGATGAGCAGTTCTTC; CDR3aa: CATSRGDGAGALDEQFF
d_gene: TRBD2; abundance: .; v_gene: TRBV6-4; j_gene: TRBJ2-1; CDR3nt: TGTGCCAGCAAGCGACTAGCGGGGGGCCTCGGCAATGAGCAGTTCTTC; CDR3aa: CASKRLAGGLGNEQFF
d_gene: .; abundance: .; v_gene: TRBV18; j_gene: TRBJ1-1; CDR3nt: TGTGCCAGCTCACCAGCGAGGTGGAACACTGAAGCTTTCTTT; CDR3aa: CASSPARWNTEAFF
d_gene: .; abundance: .; v_gene: TRBV27; j_gene: TRBJ1-4; CDR3nt: TGTGCCAGCAGTTTATCCGCGCGGCATAATGAAAAACTGTTTTTT; CDR3aa: CASSLSARHNEKLFF
d_gene: .; abundance: .; v_gene: TRBV5-4; j_gene: TRBJ2-2; CDR3nt: TGTGCCAGCAGCGTGAGGGATACCGGGGAGCTGTTTTTT; CDR3aa: CASSVRDTGELFF
d_gene: TRBD1; abundance: .; v_gene: TRBV9; j_gene: TRBJ1-6; CDR3nt: TGTGCCAGCTCGCCTCCCGGGACAGTCAAACCCCTCCACTTT; CDR3aa: CASSPPGTVKPLHF
d_gene: .; abundance: .; v_gene: TRBV28; j_gene: TRBJ2-3; CDR3nt: TGTGCCAGCAGCACCCCCGGGTTAGCTGGGGCTACGCAGTATTTT; CDR3aa: CASSTPGLAGATQYF
d_gene: .; abundance: .; v_gene: TRBV6-6; j_gene: TRBJ2-3; CDR3nt: TGTGCCAGCAGTTACACGACCACAGGTGGAGATACGCAGTATTTT; CDR3aa: CASSYTTTGGDTQYF
d_gene: TRBD2; abundance: .; v_gene: TRBV7-9; j_gene: TRBJ2-4; CDR3nt: TGTGCCAGCAGCACCACGACTAGCGGGAGACGAGCCAAAAACATTCAGTACTTC; CDR3aa: CASSTTTSGRRAKNIQYF
d_gene: TRBD1; abundance: .; v_gene: TRBV27; j_gene: TRBJ1-2; CDR3nt: TGTGCCAGCAGTTTACAAGGGGGCGGGGACCTATATGGCTACACCTTC; CDR3aa: CASSLQGGGDLYGYTF
d_gene: TRBD1; abundance: .; v_gene: TRBV7-9; j_gene: TRBJ1-1; CDR3nt: TGTGCCAGCAGCTTCAGGGGGACACGACCGAACACTGAAGCTTTCTTT; CDR3aa: CASSFRGTRPNTEAFF
d_gene: .; abundance: .; v_gene: TRBV2; j_gene: TRBJ1-6; CDR3nt: TGTGCCAGCAGGTTGGGGAGCGGGGTTAGGCCCCTCCACTTT; CDR3aa: CASRLGSGVRPLHF
d_gene: .; abundance: .; v_gene: TRBV2; j_gene: TRBJ1-1; CDR3nt: TGTGCCAGCAGTGAAGTTACAAGCGGGGCTTTCTTT; CDR3aa: CASSEVTSGAFF
d_gene: .; abundance: .; v_gene: TRBV19; j_gene: TRBJ1-2; CDR3nt: TGTGCCAGTCGACCCAGGGGCAGGATCTATGGCTACACCTTC; CDR3aa: CASRPRGRIYGYTF
d_gene: .; abundance: .; v_gene: TRBV18; j_gene: TRBJ1-3; CDR3nt: TGTGCCAGCTCACCACCGTTTGCGGGCTCTGGAAACACCATATATTTT; CDR3aa: CASSPPFAGSGNTIYF
d_gene: TRBD1; abundance: .; v_gene: TRBV11-3; j_gene: TRBJ1-4; CDR3nt: TGTGCCAGCAGCCCAAAAAGGACAGGGTACGGTGAAAAACTGTTTTTT; CDR3aa: CASSPKRTGYGEKLFF
d_gene: TRBD1; abundance: .; v_gene: TRBV5-1; j_gene: TRBJ1-4; CDR3nt: TGCGCCAGCAGCCCACAGGGGACTAATGAAAAACTGTTTTTT; CDR3aa: CASSPQGTNEKLFF
d_gene: .; abundance: few; v_gene: TRBV28; j_gene: TRBJ1-2; CDR3nt: TGTGCCAGCAGCTCTTCCGAGTATGGCTACACCTTC; CDR3aa: CASSSSEYGYTF
d_gene: .; abundance: .; v_gene: TRBV9; j_gene: TRBJ1-4; CDR3nt: TGTGCCAGCAGCGTGTCGACTAATGAAAAACTGTTTTTT; CDR3aa: CASSVSTNEKLFF
d_gene: TRBD2; abundance: .; v_gene: TRBV27; j_gene: TRBJ2-3; CDR3nt: TGTGCCAGCAGTGGGATTGCGGGAGTTTCCCCAGATACGCAGTATTTT; CDR3aa: CASSGIAGVSPDTQYF
d_gene: TRBD1; abundance: .; v_gene: TRBV5-1; j_gene: TRBJ1-2; CDR3nt: TGCGCCAGCAGACGGACAGGGGGGTTCGGTGGCTACACCTTC; CDR3aa: CASRRTGGFGGYTF
d_gene: .; abundance: once; v_gene: TRBV7-2; j_gene: TRBJ1-5; CDR3nt: TGTGCCAGCAGCTTCTCCGGGGGGCCCCAGCATTTT; CDR3aa: CASSFSGGPQHF
d_gene: TRBD1; abundance: .; v_gene: TRBV7-3; j_gene: TRBJ1-1; CDR3nt: TGTGCCAGCAGCCTAACCGGGACAGGGAGGAACACTGAAGCTTTCTTT; CDR3aa: CASSLTGTGRNTEAFF
d_gene: .; abundance: .; v_gene: TRBV12-3/TRBV12-4; j_gene: TRBJ1-5; CDR3nt: TGTGCCAGCAGTTTATCCCTCCGTCAGCCCCAGCATTTT; CDR3aa: CASSLSLRQPQHF
d_gene: TRBD2; abundance: .; v_gene: TRBV10-3; j_gene: TRBJ2-3; CDR3nt: TGTGCCATCCGGACTAGCGGAAGCACAGATACGCAGTATTTT; CDR3aa: CAIRTSGSTDTQYF
d_gene: TRBD1; abundance: .; v_gene: TRBV18; j_gene: TRBJ1-6; CDR3nt: TGTGCCAGCTCACCAACGGATGGACAGGGCGGATCACCCCTCCACTTT; CDR3aa: CASSPTDGQGGSPLHF
d_gene: TRBD1; abundance: .; v_gene: TRBV9; j_gene: TRBJ2-7; CDR3nt: TGTGCCAGCAGCGGGGGACAGATCTCCTACGAGCAGTACTTC; CDR3aa: CASSGGQISYEQYF
d_gene: .; abundance: .; v_gene: TRBV15; j_gene: TRBJ1-4; CDR3nt: TGTGCCACCAGCAGAGGGCAGATTAATGAAAAACTGTTTTTT; CDR3aa: CATSRGQINEKLFF
d_gene: .; abundance: .; v_gene: TRBV3-1/TRBV3-2; j_gene: TRBJ2-2; CDR3nt: TGTGCCAGCAGCCAATATGGGTACGGTCTGGGCAACACCGGGGAGCTGTTTTTT; CDR3aa: CASSQYGYGLGNTGELFF
d_gene: .; abundance: .; v_gene: TRBV6-6; j_gene: TRBJ1-2; CDR3nt: TGTGCCAGCAGTGGTGACAGGCTAAATGGCTACACCTTC; CDR3aa: CASSGDRLNGYTF
d_gene: .; abundance: .; v_gene: TRBV11-2; j_gene: TRBJ1-1; CDR3nt: TGTGCCAGCAGCCGATACACGTCCGCGGGGACTGAAGCTTTCTTT; CDR3aa: CASSRYTSAGTEAFF
d_gene: TRBD1; abundance: few; v_gene: TRBV5-5; j_gene: TRBJ1-5; CDR3nt: TGTGCCAGCAGCTTTCGCATACAGGGGAATCAGCCCCAGCATTTT; CDR3aa: CASSFRIQGNQPQHF
d_gene: TRBD1; abundance: .; v_gene: TRBV6-2/TRBV6-3; j_gene: TRBJ2-1; CDR3nt: TGTGCCAGCAGTTACTCGGGACAGGGAGGCCCCTACAATGAGCAGTTCTTC; CDR3aa: CASSYSGQGGPYNEQFF
d_gene: .; abundance: .; v_gene: TRBV7-9; j_gene: TRBJ1-2; CDR3nt: TGTGCCAGCAGCCAGGGACTCCTCTATGGCTACACCTTC; CDR3aa: CASSQGLLYGYTF
d_gene: TRBD1; abundance: .; v_gene: TRBV6-1; j_gene: TRBJ1-5; CDR3nt: TGTGCCAGCAGTGAAAGGGACAGGGGTTTATTGAGCAATCAGCCCCAGCATTTT; CDR3aa: CASSERDRGLLSNQPQHF
d_gene: .; abundance: .; v_gene: TRBV11-2; j_gene: TRBJ2-2; CDR3nt: TGTGCCAGCAGAGGTACAGCGAACACCGGGGAGCTGTTTTTT; CDR3aa: CASRGTANTGELFF
d_gene: .; abundance: once; v_gene: TRBV6-2/TRBV6-3; j_gene: TRBJ2-6; CDR3nt: TGTGCCAGCTGCCCTGGCCCTCGCTCTGGGGCCAACGTCCTGACTTTC; CDR3aa: CASCPGPRSGANVLTF
d_gene: .; abundance: .; v_gene: TRBV7-3; j_gene: TRBJ2-1; CDR3nt: TGTGCCAGCAGCAAACGAGCGGGCACGTACAATGAGCAGTTCTTC; CDR3aa: CASSKRAGTYNEQFF
d_gene: .; abundance: .; v_gene: TRBV6-5; j_gene: TRBJ2-7; CDR3nt: TGTGCCAGCAGTTATCGGGGAAGGGGAGGCCACGAGCAGTACTTC; CDR3aa: CASSYRGRGGHEQYF
d_gene: TRBD2; abundance: .; v_gene: TRBV5-1; j_gene: TRBJ2-5; CDR3nt: TGCGCCAGCAGCTTAAGCGGGGGATACCAAGAGACCCAGTACTTC; CDR3aa: CASSLSGGYQETQYF
d_gene: .; abundance: .; v_gene: TRBV15; j_gene: TRBJ2-7; CDR3nt: TGTGCCACCAGCAGAGATCGGGGGGAGCAGTACTTC; CDR3aa: CATSRDRGEQYF
d_gene: .; abundance: once; v_gene: TRBV28; j_gene: TRBJ2-7; CDR3nt: TGTGCCAGCAGTTTAGAGGGTTTGAGGGACGAGCAGTACTTC; CDR3aa: CASSLEGLRDEQYF
d_gene: TRBD1; abundance: once; v_gene: TRBV18; j_gene: TRBJ1-1; CDR3nt: TGTGCCAGCTCACTGGGGACAGCTTCGAACACTGAAGCTTTCTTT; CDR3aa: CASSLGTASNTEAFF
d_gene: TRBD1; abundance: few; v_gene: TRBV2; j_gene: TRBJ1-5; CDR3nt: TGTGCCAGCGGGAGACAGGGAGAACATCAGCCCCAGCATTTT; CDR3aa: CASGRQGEHQPQHF
d_gene: TRBD1; abundance: few; v_gene: TRBV5-1; j_gene: TRBJ1-1; CDR3nt: TGCGCCAGCAGCGCACAGGGGGCGGGCACTGAAGCTTTCTTT; CDR3aa: CASSAQGAGTEAFF
d_gene: TRBD1; abundance: .; v_gene: TRBV5-1; j_gene: TRBJ2-5; CDR3nt: TGCGCCAGCAGCTCCGACAGGGCGGAGACCCAGTACTTC; CDR3aa: CASSSDRAETQYF
d_gene: .; abundance: few; v_gene: TRBV7-8; j_gene: TRBJ1-5; CDR3nt: TGTGCCAGCAGCTTAGAGAGGGTCCCCAAGGGTCAGCCCCAGCATTTT; CDR3aa: CASSLERVPKGQPQHF
d_gene: TRBD1; abundance: few; v_gene: TRBV2; j_gene: TRBJ1-3; CDR3nt: TGTGCCAGCAACCTGGACAGGGGAAACACCATATATTTT; CDR3aa: CASNLDRGNTIYF
d_gene: .; abundance: .; v_gene: TRBV30; j_gene: TRBJ1-3; CDR3nt: TGTGCCTGGAGTCTCATGAGGGCTTTGAACACCATATATTTT; CDR3aa: CAWSLMRALNTIYF
d_gene: TRBD1; abundance: .; v_gene: TRBV9; j_gene: TRBJ1-3; CDR3nt: TGTGCCAGCAGCGTAGGGAGACAGGGGATTATCTGGGCGAGCTCTGGAAACACCATATATTTT; CDR3aa: CASSVGRQGIIWASSGNTIYF
d_gene: .; abundance: .; v_gene: TRBV10-3; j_gene: TRBJ2-7; CDR3nt: TGTGCCACCGCCTCTTCAGGCTACGAGCAGTACTTC; CDR3aa: CATASSGYEQYF
d_gene: TRBD1; abundance: .; v_gene: TRBV15; j_gene: TRBJ1-1; CDR3nt: TGTGCCACCAGCAGACGGACAGGGGCTGACACTGAAGCTTTCTTT; CDR3aa: CATSRRTGADTEAFF
d_gene: .; abundance: .; v_gene: TRBV6-1; j_gene: TRBJ2-3; CDR3nt: TGTGCCAGCAGTGAAGAGACAGCCCCTTGGGATACGCAGTATTTT; CDR3aa: CASSEETAPWDTQYF
d_gene: TRBD1; abundance: .; v_gene: TRBV5-1; j_gene: TRBJ1-2; CDR3nt: TGCGCCAGCAGCTTCGACAGGGGGAATCAAGGCTACACCTTC; CDR3aa: CASSFDRGNQGYTF
d_gene: .; abundance: .; v_gene: TRBV6-5; j_gene: TRBJ2-6; CDR3nt: TGTGCCAGCAGTTGGCTCGGGGACTCTGGGGCCAACGTCCTGACTTTC; CDR3aa: CASSWLGDSGANVLTF
d_gene: .; abundance: .; v_gene: TRBV6-1; j_gene: TRBJ2-7; CDR3nt: TGTGCCAGCAGTGAAGGGCGGCCCTACGAGCAGTACTTC; CDR3aa: CASSEGRPYEQYF